Listed here is a single T cell receptor beta chain. Per the germline V gene, CDR1 is SGDLS and CDR2 is YYNGEE. CDR3 size: 18 residues. V was clipped by 0 bases and J by 1 base, with 18 bases between them. The record originates from a study of blood T cell repertoires in COVID-19. Study as a whole: From the United States, Italy and Spain came samples of acute and convalescent COVID-19. Sources were T cells, B-cell-depleted T cells, or PBMCs; the material itself was cDNA or gDNA.

In the source study's methods: Using reference gene primer amplification, nucleated cell counts were estimated. Method: immunoSEQ multiplex PCR; TCRdb's copy keeps in-frame clones and lacks some. The V and J calls and the clone size are those of that table, but D and trimming were determined from the DNA. The sample consists of some 150,000 clones, about 85% of them appearing once. Sequencing was done on a sample of peripheral blood. The chain couples TRBV9 to TRBJ2-3; TRBD2 is a possible D gene (6 bases). This receptor was taken from a human donor in a cohort sampled during active COVID-19. The CDR3 sequence: CASSVATGSAAGTDTQYF. In DNA, the CDR3 is TGTGCCAGCAGCGTAGCAACCGGGAGTGCCGCGGGCACAGATACGCAGTATTTT. Full variable domain (rest looked up from reference TRBV9 and TRBJ2-3): DSGVTQTPKHLITATGQRVTLRCSPRSGDLSVYWYQQSLDQGLQFLIQYYNGEERAKGNILERFSAQQFPDLHSELNLSSLELGDSALYFCASSVATGSAAGTDTQYFGPGTRLTVL.